This T cell receptor beta chain was observed in a study of T cells after yellow fever vaccination (dated by TCRdb to about 2019). Describing the broader study: The SMART-Seq v4 Ultra Low Input RNA kit was used to prepare libraries from fractions with low cell numbers. To follow T-cell clones before and after both primary and booster YFV17D yellow fever vaccination, bulk TCR alpha and beta repertoires underwent longitudinal sequencing. Two healthy male donors made up the cohort, one aged 18 to 30 years and the other aged 30 to 40 years. Bulk PBMC replicates and cell subsets were isolated from blood drawn at multiple timepoints before and after both primary and secondary immunization.

The instrument given in TCRdb is Illumina NovaSeq 6000. TCR cDNA was made using 5'RACE template switching, a step that added a universal primer site and unique molecular identifiers. cDNA synthesis was primed from both the TCR alpha and TCR beta constant segments. Library amplification involved two PCR steps, and the second step added sample barcodes and sequencing adapters. Sequencing of the libraries was done on either Illumina HiSeq 2500 (2x100 bp) or NovaSeq (2x150 bp). Per the source publication's procedure: MIGEC handled demultiplexing of reads and collapsing into UMI consensus sequences, while MiXCR performed V(D)J alignment. Clonotypes responding to the vaccine were identified with edgeR on replicate PBMC samples, with the criteria of FDR below 0.01 and a log2 fold change above 5 up to day 15. Each bulk clonotype received a CD4 or CD8 identity based on whether the sequenced CD4 or CD8 repertoire contained that clonotype at higher abundance. TCRdb applied fastp at Q25 and MiXCR to the public reads, then kept only in-frame beta chains. A single entry per CDR3 protein holds the most common genes and DNA from its merged rows. The V and J calls were determined by TCRdb, not by the authors. The sample contains a few hundred thousand distinct CDR3 sequences, roughly a sixth of them found a single time. Of the sample, over 15% falls within the top ten clones.

With regard to this clonotype: Its target antigen remains unknown. Per-base quality was not reported, and no clone a single base away is much larger than it.

The treatment or condition tag for this specimen amounts to: live attenuated yellow fever vaccine strain. At every blood-draw timepoint, two biological replicates of bulk PBMCs were collected. PBMCs were isolated from peripheral blood using a standard Ficoll-Paque protocol. RNA was extracted with TriZol from bulk PBMCs, CD4 and CD8 fractions, and dextramer-positive and dextramer-negative fractions. Broad study findings and their caveats: FACS-sorted repertoires could contain abundant contaminating clonotypes from the bulk population, so computational filtering was required. Only two donors were included in the study, so the extent to which the findings can be generalized is limited. Most clones expanded after primary vaccination were re-detected after the booster (96% of CD4 and about nine tenths of CD8), suggesting broad memory maintenance. A small share of clonotypes was detected in both CD4 and CD8 compartments, with the overlap likely arising from convergent recombination. Compared with the primary T-cell response, the secondary T-cell response was weaker but faster, peaking on day 5 rather than day 15.

This material consisted of PBMCs, taken before the yellow fever booster vaccination. This receptor was obtained from a man between 18 and 29 years old who received the YFV17D yellow fever vaccine.

CDR3 region: CASSYYSSSGEDTQYF. The sequence in DNA is TGTGCCAGCAGTTATTATTCGAGTAGCGGCGAAGATACGCAGTATTTT. This receptor chain uses TRBV6-5 and TRBJ2-3; the D gene is possibly TRBD2, with 6 bases matching. Cut back by 3 bases and 5 bases, the V and J ends lie 18 bases apart. The CDR3, from cysteine to phenylalanine, totals 16 residues. Left in the record is the CDR3 DNA by itself, 48 bases read in frame from the first base. The germline V gene supplies CDR1 MNHEY and CDR2 SVGAGI.